This T cell receptor beta chain comes out of a study of blood T cells in healthy people across ages. Study-wide context: About one barcoded TCR beta cDNA was captured per two T cells. Study outcomes and limitations: Strong correlation linked observed beta diversity and percent naive T cells.

On this clonotype: The antigen is not known.

The germline CDR1 and CDR2 sequences are MNHEY and SMNVEV (reference sequence). J lost 4 bases, V lost 5 bases, and 4 bases had no gene match. The CDR3 is 16 amino acids. Primed by a sample-barcoded 5' primer and a J-beta primer mix, a second PCR proceeded for 7 to 11 cycles. TCRdb reanalysed the 5' RACE reads using MiXCR and keeps one entry per CDR3 protein. The sample shows 1.5 million to 2 million distinct CDR3 sequences, less than 50% of them seen only once. Individuals who donated were healthy Caucasians from Russia aged roughly 6 to 100. In each sample, at least 6 million PBMCs were isolated. This chain links TRBV27 with TRBJ2-1; TRBD2 matches 14 bases. This TCR was recovered from a woman between 35 and 50 years old in good health. Material for sequencing was blood. The CDR3 here is CASSRLAGGQYNEQFF. CDR3 nucleotides: TGTGCCAGCAGTAGACTAGCGGGGGGGCAATACAATGAGCAGTTCTTC.